The entry below gives a single TCR beta chain sequence along with its context. This specimen belongs to a study of blood T cell repertoires in COVID-19. As for the study in general: Collection of acute and convalescent COVID-19 samples took place in the United States, Italy and Spain. The analysed material was cDNA or gDNA that came from T cells, B-cell-depleted T cells, or PBMCs.

Authors' methods: Estimation of nucleated cell counts was performed using reference gene primer amplification. The method was immunoSEQ multiplex PCR; TCRdb's version includes in-frame clones alone and lacks a portion of them. The DNA gave D and trimming, while V, J and clone size come from that table. The repertoire includes over 90,000 clones, about 90% of them detected once, and more than 5% sits in the top ten. The CDR3 runs 16 residues. The V segment lost 5 bases and the J segment 4 bases; nucleotides outside the gene matches: 9. CDR1 is LNHDA, CDR2 SQIVND, per germline (reference sequence). This TCR derives from a woman in her 50s with COVID-19, enrolled during active disease. The chain recombines TRBV19 with TRBJ1-1; 11 positions match TRBD1. The sequencing sample was made of peripheral blood. As DNA, the CDR3 is TGTGCCAGTAGTTATCCAGTAGGGACAGGGGGCACTGAAGCTTTCTTT. Amino acids: CASSYPVGTGGTEAFF.